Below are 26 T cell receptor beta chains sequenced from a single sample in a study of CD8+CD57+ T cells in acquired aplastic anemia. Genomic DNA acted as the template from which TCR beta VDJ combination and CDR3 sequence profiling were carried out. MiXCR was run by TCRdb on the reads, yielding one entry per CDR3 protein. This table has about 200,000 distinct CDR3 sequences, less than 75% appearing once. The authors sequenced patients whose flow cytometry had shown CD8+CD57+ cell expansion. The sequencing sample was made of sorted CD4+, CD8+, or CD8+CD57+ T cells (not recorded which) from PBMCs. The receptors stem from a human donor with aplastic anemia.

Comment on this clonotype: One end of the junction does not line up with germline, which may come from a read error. CDR3 DNA: TGCGCCAGCACCAACCCGGGACTTTACTATAGCTACACCTTC. Translation: CASTNPGLYYSYTF. The chain uses TRBV5-1 and TRBJ1-2; perhaps TRBD1 as D (5 bases). The CDR3 is 14 residues long. Germline CDR1 and CDR2: SGHRS and YFSETQ.

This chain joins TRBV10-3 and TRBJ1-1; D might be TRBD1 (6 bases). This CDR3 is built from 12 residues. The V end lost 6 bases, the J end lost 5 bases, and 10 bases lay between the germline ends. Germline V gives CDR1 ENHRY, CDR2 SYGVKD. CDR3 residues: CAIRRQGTEAFF. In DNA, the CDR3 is TGTGCCATCAGGCGGCAGGGGACTGAAGCTTTCTTT.

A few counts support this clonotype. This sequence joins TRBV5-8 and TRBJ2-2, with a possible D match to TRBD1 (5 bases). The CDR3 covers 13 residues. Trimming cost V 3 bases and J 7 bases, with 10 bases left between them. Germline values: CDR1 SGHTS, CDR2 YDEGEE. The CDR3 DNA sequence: TGTGCCAGCAGCTCTCCAGGGATCGGGGAGCTGTTTTTT. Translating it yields CASSSPGIGELFF.

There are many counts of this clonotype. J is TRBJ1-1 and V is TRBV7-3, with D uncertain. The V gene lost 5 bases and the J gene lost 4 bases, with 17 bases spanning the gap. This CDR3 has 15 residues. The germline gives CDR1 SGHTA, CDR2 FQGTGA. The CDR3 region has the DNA TGTGCCAGCAGCCCCTCCGTCGCGGCTCCCACTGAAGCTTTCTTT. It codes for CASSPSVAAPTEAFF.

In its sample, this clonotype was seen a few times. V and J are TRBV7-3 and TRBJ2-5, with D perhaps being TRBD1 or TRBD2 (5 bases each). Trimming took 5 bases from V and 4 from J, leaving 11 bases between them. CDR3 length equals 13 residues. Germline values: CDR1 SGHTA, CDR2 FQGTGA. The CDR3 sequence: CASSPPGGETQYF. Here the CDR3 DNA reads TGTGCCAGCAGCCCCCCTGGGGGAGAGACCCAGTACTTC. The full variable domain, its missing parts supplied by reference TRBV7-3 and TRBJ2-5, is GAGVSQTPSNKVTEKGKYVELRCDPISGHTALYWYRQSLGQGPEFLIYFQGTGAADDSGLPNDRFFAVRPEGSVSTLKIQRTERGDSAVYLCASSPPGGETQYFGPGTRLLVL.

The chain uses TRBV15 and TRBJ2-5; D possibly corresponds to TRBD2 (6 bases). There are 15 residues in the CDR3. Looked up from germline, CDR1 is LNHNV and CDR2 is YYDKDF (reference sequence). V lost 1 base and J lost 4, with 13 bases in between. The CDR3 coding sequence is TGTGCCACCAGCAGAGTCGGCGGGGCAGGAGAGACCCAGTACTTC. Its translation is CATSRVGGAGETQYF. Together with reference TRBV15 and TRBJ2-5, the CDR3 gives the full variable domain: DAMVIQNPRYQVTQFGKPVTLSCSQTLNHNVMYWYQQKSSQAPKLLFHYYDKDFNNEADTPDNFQSRRPNTSFCFLDIRSPGLGDTAMYLCATSRVGGAGETQYFGPGTRLLVL.

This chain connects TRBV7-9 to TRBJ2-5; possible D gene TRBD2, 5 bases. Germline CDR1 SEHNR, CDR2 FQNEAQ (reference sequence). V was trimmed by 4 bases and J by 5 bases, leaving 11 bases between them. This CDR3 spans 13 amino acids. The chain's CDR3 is CASSSGSRETQYF. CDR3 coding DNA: TGTGCCAGCAGCTCGGGATCCCGGGAGACCCAGTACTTC.

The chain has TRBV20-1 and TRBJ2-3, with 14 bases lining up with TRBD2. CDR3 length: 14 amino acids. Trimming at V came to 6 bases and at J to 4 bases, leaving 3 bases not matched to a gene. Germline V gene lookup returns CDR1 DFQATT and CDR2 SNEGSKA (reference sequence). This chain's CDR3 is CSAPTSGRADTQYF. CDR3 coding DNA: TGCAGTGCGCCGACTAGCGGGAGGGCAGATACGCAGTATTTT.

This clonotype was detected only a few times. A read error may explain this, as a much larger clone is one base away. The DNA for the CDR3 is TGTGCCAGCAGCTTAGAGGGGGCGTCCGGTGAAAGACTGTTTTTT. The encoded protein is CASSLEGASGERLFF. This sequence joins TRBV7-6 and TRBJ1-4; 7 bases align to TRBD1. Per the germline V gene, CDR1 is SGHVS and CDR2 is FNYEAQ. This CDR3 comprises 15 residues.

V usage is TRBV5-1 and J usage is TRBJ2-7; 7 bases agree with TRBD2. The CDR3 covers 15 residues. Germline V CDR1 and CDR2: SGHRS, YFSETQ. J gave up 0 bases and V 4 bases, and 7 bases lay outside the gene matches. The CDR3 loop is CASSGGGAPSYEQYF. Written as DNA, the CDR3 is TGCGCCAGCAGCGGGGGAGGGGCCCCCTCCTACGAGCAGTACTTC.

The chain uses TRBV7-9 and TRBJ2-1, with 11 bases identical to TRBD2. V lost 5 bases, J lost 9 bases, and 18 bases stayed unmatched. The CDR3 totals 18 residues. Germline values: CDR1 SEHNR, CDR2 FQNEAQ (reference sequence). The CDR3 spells CASSLRDAGLAGNSEQFF. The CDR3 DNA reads TGTGCCAGCAGCCTACGGGATGCCGGACTAGCGGGTAACAGTGAGCAGTTCTTC. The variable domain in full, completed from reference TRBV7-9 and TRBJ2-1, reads DTGVSQNPRHKITKRGQNVTFRCDPISEHNRLYWYRQTLGQGPEFLTYFQNEAQLEKSRLLSDRFSAERPKGSFSTLEIQRTEQGDSAMYLCASSLRDAGLAGNSEQFFGPGTRLTVL.

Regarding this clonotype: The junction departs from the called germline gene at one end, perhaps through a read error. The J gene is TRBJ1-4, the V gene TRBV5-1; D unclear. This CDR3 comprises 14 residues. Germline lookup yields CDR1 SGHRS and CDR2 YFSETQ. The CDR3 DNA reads TGTGCCAGCAGCTTAAGGACGGATAGAGAAAAACTGTTTTTT. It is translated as CASSLRTDREKLFF.

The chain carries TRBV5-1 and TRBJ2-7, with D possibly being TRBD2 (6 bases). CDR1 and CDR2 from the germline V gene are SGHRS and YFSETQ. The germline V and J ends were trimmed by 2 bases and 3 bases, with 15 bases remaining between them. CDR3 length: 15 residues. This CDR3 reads CASSFDAGLNYEQYF. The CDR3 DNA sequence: TGCGCCAGCAGCTTTGACGCGGGGCTCAACTACGAGCAGTACTTC.

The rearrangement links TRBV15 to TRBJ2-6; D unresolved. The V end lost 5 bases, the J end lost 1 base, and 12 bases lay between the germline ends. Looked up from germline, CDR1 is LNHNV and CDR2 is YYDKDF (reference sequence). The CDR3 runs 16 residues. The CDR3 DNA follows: TGTGCCACCAGCGGAGCCGGGTATTCTGGGGCCAACGTCCTGACTTTC. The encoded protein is CATSGAGYSGANVLTF.

The CDR3 sequence is CSAQDRGRGSYEQYF. CDR3 DNA sequence: TGCAGTGCCCAAGACAGGGGGCGAGGCTCCTACGAGCAGTACTTC. The chain joins TRBV20-1 to TRBJ2-7, with 10 bases identical to TRBD1. The CDR3 runs to 15 residues. J lost 0 bases, V lost 6 bases, and 8 bases had no gene match. Germline V lookup: CDR1 DFQATT, CDR2 SNEGSKA (reference sequence).

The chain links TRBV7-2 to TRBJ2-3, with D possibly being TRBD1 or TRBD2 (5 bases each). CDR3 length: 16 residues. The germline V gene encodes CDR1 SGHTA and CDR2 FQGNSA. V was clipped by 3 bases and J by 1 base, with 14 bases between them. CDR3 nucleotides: TGTGCCAGCAGCTTGGTGGGGGTAGAGGGCACAGATACGCAGTATTTT. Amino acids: CASSLVGVEGTDTQYF.

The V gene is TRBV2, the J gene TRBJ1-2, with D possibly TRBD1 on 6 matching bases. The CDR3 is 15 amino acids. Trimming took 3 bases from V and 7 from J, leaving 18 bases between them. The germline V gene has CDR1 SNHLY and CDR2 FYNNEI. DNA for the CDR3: TGTGCCAGCAGTGACTTACAGGGAAAGGATCTTGGCTACACCTTC. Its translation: CASSDLQGKDLGYTF.

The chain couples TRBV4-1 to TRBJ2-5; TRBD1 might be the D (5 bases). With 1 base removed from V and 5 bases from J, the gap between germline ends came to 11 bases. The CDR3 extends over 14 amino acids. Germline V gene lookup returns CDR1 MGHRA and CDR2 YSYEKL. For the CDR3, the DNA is TGCGCCAGCAGCCAAGCCATAGGGGTGGAGACCCAGTACTTC. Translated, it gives CASSQAIGVETQYF.

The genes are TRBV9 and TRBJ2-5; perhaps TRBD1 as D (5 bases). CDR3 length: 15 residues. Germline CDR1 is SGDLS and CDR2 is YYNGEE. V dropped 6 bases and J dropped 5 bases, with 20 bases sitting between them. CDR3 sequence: CASNLGSIKGETQYF. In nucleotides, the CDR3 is TGTGCCAGCAATCTGGGATCGATTAAGGGGGAGACCCAGTACTTC. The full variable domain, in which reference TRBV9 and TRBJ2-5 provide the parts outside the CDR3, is DSGVTQTPKHLITATGQRVTLRCSPRSGDLSVYWYQQSLDQGLQFLIQYYNGEERAKGNILERFSAQQFPDLHSELNLSSLELGDSALYFCASNLGSIKGETQYFGPGTRLLVL.

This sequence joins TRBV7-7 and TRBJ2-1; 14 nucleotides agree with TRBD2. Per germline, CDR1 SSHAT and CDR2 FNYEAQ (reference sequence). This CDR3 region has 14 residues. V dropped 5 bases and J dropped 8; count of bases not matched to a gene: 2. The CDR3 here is CASSRTSGGHEQFF. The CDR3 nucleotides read TGTGCCAGCAGCCGGACTAGCGGGGGGCATGAGCAGTTCTTC.

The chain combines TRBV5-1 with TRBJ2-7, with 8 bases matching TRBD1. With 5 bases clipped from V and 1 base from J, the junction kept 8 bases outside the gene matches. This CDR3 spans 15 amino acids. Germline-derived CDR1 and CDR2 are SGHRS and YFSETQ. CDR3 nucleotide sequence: TGCGCCAGCAGTCCCTGGACAGGGTTTTCCTACGAGCAGTACTTC. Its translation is CASSPWTGFSYEQYF.

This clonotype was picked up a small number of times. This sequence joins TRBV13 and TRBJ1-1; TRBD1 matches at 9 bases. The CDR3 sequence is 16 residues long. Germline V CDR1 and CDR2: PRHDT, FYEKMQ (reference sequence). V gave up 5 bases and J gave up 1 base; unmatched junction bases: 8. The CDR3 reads CASSPEQGAQNTEAFF. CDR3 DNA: TGTGCCAGCAGCCCGGAACAGGGGGCGCAGAACACTGAAGCTTTCTTT. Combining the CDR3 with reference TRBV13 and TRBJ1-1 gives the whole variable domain AAGVIQSPRHLIKEKRETATLKCYPIPRHDTVYWYQQGPGQDPQFLISFYEKMQSDKGSIPDRFSAQQFSDYHSELNMSSLELGDSALYFCASSPEQGAQNTEAFFGQGTRLTVV.

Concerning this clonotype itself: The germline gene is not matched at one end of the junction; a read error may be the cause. The CDR3 is CSLPHRDTEAFF. In DNA, the CDR3 is TGCAGTCTACCCCACCGGGACACCGAAGCTTTCTTT. The chain recombines TRBV20-1 with TRBJ1-1; a possible D gene is TRBD1 (6 bases). Per the germline V gene, CDR1 is DFQATT and CDR2 is SNEGSKA (reference sequence). The CDR3 runs 12 residues.

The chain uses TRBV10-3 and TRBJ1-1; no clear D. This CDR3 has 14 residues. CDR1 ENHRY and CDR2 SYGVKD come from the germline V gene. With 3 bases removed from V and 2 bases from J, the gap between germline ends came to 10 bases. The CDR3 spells CAISDPTANTEAFF. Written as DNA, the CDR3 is TGTGCCATCAGTGACCCGACGGCCAACACTGAAGCTTTCTTT.

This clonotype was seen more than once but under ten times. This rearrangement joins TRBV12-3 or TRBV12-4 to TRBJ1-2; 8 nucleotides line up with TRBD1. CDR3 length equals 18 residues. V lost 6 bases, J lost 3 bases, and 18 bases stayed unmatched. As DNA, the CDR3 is TGTGCCAGCAGCTTAACACTAGGACAGGGTCCTTGGGACTATGGCTACACCTTC. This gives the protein CASSLTLGQGPWDYGYTF.

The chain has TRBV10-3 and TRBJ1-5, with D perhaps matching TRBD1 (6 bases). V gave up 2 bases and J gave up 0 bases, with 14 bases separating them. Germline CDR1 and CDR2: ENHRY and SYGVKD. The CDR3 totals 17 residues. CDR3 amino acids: CAISEIAGVNSNQPQHF. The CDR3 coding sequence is TGTGCCATCAGTGAGATTGCAGGGGTAAATAGCAATCAGCCCCAGCATTTT.